Reported below is one TCR beta chain. These data belong to a study of blood T cell repertoires in COVID-19. Across the whole study: Sample material is recorded as cDNA or gDNA derived from T cells, B-cell-depleted T cells, or PBMCs.

Seattle enrolled patients during active infection and tracked them longitudinally. Authors' data handling: Scientists estimated how many nucleated cells there were by amplifying reference gene primers. The table came from immunoSEQ multiplex PCR; TCRdb's copy has only in-frame clones and leaves some out. The V and J calls and clone size come from that table; D and trimming were worked out from the DNA. The data show about 210,000 clones, roughly 80% seen once. Sequencing input: peripheral blood. This TCR came from a woman at least 80 years old with COVID-19, enrolled during active disease.

The CDR3 nucleotides read TGTGCCACCAGTGATTTCGGGGGGTCCCAAGAGACCCAGTACTTC. Amino acid sequence: CATSDFGGSQETQYF. This rearrangement joins TRBV24-1 to TRBJ2-5, with 7 bases fitting TRBD2. The CDR3 covers 15 residues. In germline, CDR1 is KGHDR, CDR2 SFDVKD. Losses at the gene ends were 1 base for V and 1 base for J; bases not matched to a gene: 2.